This T cell receptor beta chain was captured by sequencing in a study of cytomegalovirus exposure and HLA in healthy donors. Turning to the study itself: Ancestry clustering placed about 80% of 300 to 400 genotyped donors in the Caucasian-associated cluster.

The primer mix had 60 Vbeta and 13 Jbeta primers. TCRdb's copy holds only in-frame clones and misses some; the assay was immunoSEQ multiplex PCR. The repertoire includes around 130,000 clones, approximately 8.7% of them detected once, and 4.5% to 5.5% sits in the top ten. The CDR3 spans 14 residues. V was trimmed by 2 bases and J by 6 bases, leaving 8 bases between them. CDR1 and CDR2 from the germline V gene are SGHTA and FQGNSA. V and J are TRBV7-2 and TRBJ1-6; possible D gene TRBD1, 5 bases. This receptor was taken from a man aged 40-49 years in good health and CMV-seronegative. The sequenced material came from PBMCs. CDR3: CASSLQQVNSPLHF. The CDR3 nucleotides are TGTGCCAGCAGCTTACAACAGGTTAATTCACCCCTCCACTTT.